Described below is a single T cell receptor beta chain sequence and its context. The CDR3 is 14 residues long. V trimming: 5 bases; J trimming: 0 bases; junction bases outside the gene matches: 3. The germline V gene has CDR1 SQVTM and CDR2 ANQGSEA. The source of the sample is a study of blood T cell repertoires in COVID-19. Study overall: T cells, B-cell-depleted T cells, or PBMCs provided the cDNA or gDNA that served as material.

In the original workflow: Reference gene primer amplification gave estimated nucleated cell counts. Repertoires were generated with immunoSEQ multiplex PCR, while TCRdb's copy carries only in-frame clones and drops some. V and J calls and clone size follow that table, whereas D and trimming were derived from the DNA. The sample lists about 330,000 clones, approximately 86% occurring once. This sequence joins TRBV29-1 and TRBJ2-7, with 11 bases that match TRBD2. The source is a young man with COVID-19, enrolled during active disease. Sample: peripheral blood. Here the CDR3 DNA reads TGCAGCGTTCGACTAGCGGGGATCTCCTACGAGCAGTACTTC. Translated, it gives CSVRLAGISYEQYF.